Below are 31 T cell receptor beta chains sequenced from a single sample in a study of T-cell memory formation after mild COVID-19. TCRdb re-analysed the 5' RACE reads in MiXCR, keeping a single row per CDR3 protein. The sample contains about 210,000 distinct CDR3 sequences, 27% of which appear only once. What was sequenced was PBMCs or a T cell subset sorted from them (not recorded which). The origin of the receptors is an adult woman who had mild COVID-19 (a few samples of this study predate the infection). Cell type and time point are not known.

The gene calls are TRBV6-2 or TRBV6-3 and TRBJ2-7; D is tentatively TRBD1 or TRBD2 (5 bases each). The CDR3 contains 13 residues. In germline, CDR1 is MNHEY, CDR2 SVGEGT. Trimming took 3 bases from V and 5 from J, leaving 11 bases between them. The CDR3 bases are TGTGCCAGCAGTTATGGTCTGGGGGACGAGCAGTACTTC. It codes for CASSYGLGDEQYF.

The genes are TRBV6-2 or TRBV6-3 and TRBJ2-3, with D uncertain. The CDR3 runs 15 residues. Trimming left V 5 bases short and J 2 bases short, with 14 bases between. The germline gives CDR1 MNHEY, CDR2 SVGEGT. CDR3 nucleotide sequence: TGTGCCAGCAGTCCATTTAGGAGCTACACAGATACGCAGTATTTT. As protein: CASSPFRSYTDTQYF.

The chain uses TRBV6-1 and TRBJ1-3; D is possibly TRBD1 (5 bases). CDR3 length: 14 amino acids. V lost 6 bases, J lost 4 bases, and 13 bases lay in between. Germline assignment: CDR1 MNHNS and CDR2 SASEGT. The CDR3 sequence: CASRRTGAGNTIYF. CDR3 nucleotides: TGTGCCAGCAGACGAACAGGCGCGGGAAACACCATATATTTT.

The CDR3 here is CSARGGGFRGYGETQYF. CDR3 bases: TGCAGTGCTAGAGGAGGGGGCTTTAGAGGGTACGGAGAGACCCAGTACTTC. This chain uses TRBV20-1 with TRBJ2-5; 7 bases align to TRBD1. The CDR3 consists of 17 residues. V was clipped by 1 base and J by 4 bases; unmatched bases: 15. The V gene's germline CDR1 is DFQATT and CDR2 SNEGSKA (reference sequence).

This chain links TRBV12-3 or TRBV12-4 with TRBJ2-4, with a weak D call TRBD1 (5 bases). This CDR3 comprises 14 residues. V lost 6 bases to trimming and J lost 9 bases, with 18 bases between them. The CDR3 is CASSLRKGSVIQYF. CDR3 DNA: TGTGCCAGCAGCCTGCGGAAGGGGTCCGTCATTCAGTACTTC.

V gene TRBV7-2 combines with J gene TRBJ2-1; TRBD2 agrees at 7 bases. This CDR3 is built from 15 residues. Germline CDR1 reads SGHTA; CDR2 reads FQGNSA. After removal of 8 bases from V and 1 base from J, the junction contained 8 bases not matched to a gene. DNA for the CDR3: TGTGCCAGCCGAGGCGGGCGGGGGTCCTACAATGAGCAGTTCTTC. Translated: CASRGGRGSYNEQFF. Based on the CDR3 plus reference TRBV7-2 and TRBJ2-1, the full variable domain is GAGVSQSPSNKVTEKGKDVELRCDPISGHTALYWYRQSLGQGLEFLIYFQGNSAPDKSGLPSDRFSAERTGGSVSTLTIQRTQQEDSAVYLCASRGGRGSYNEQFFGPGTRLTVL.

This clonotype appeared a few times. The chain carries TRBV29-1 and TRBJ1-5; a possible D gene is TRBD1 (5 bases). CDR3 size: 13 residues. Trimming pared 1 base from V and 7 bases from J, leaving 11 bases between. Germline V gives CDR1 SQVTM, CDR2 ANQGSEA. The DNA for the CDR3 is TGCAGCGTTGAAGGGGACCCAGGGCAGCCCCAGCATTTT. It encodes CSVEGDPGQPQHF. The full variable domain, completed using reference TRBV29-1 and TRBJ1-5, is SAVISQKPSRDICQRGTSLTIQCQVDSQVTMMFWYRQQPGQSLTLIATANQGSEATYESGFVIDKFPISRPNLTFSTLTVSNMSPEDSSIYLCSVEGDPGQPQHFGDGTRLSIL.

This rearrangement joins TRBV18 to TRBJ2-7; tentatively, D is TRBD1 (5 bases). Germline V gives CDR1 KGHSH, CDR2 LQKENI. The CDR3 has 13 residues. V dropped 6 bases and J dropped 2 bases, with 11 bases sitting between them. Here the CDR3 DNA reads TGTGCCAGCTCTAAGGGGCAACCCTACGAGCAGTACTTC. Translating gives CASSKGQPYEQYF.

DNA for the CDR3: TGTGCCAGCAGTGAAGGCCCGGGGAACACTGAAGCTTTCTTT. It yields the protein CASSEGPGNTEAFF. The rearrangement links TRBV27 to TRBJ1-1; D call uncertain. The CDR3 runs to 14 residues. Trimming pared 5 bases from V and 1 base from J, leaving 11 bases between. Germline-derived CDR1 and CDR2 are MNHEY and SMNVEV (reference sequence).

This clonotype was seen a few times. The V call is TRBV6-5, the J call TRBJ2-7, with D unresolved. Trimming took off 2 bases at V and 5 bases at J, with 13 bases between the two ends. Germline V gives CDR1 MNHEY, CDR2 SVGAGI. CDR3 size: 14 residues. The CDR3 reads CASSYLSRKHEQYF. CDR3 nucleotide sequence: TGTGCCAGCAGTTACCTTTCTCGGAAACACGAGCAGTACTTC.

Many counts were recorded for this clonotype. The chain couples TRBV10-3 to TRBJ2-7; D is unresolved. The length of the CDR3 is 14 residues. The V gene lost 5 bases and the J gene lost 0 bases, with 11 bases spanning the gap. Germline CDR1 ENHRY, CDR2 SYGVKD. The CDR3: CAISNGPPSYEQYF. The CDR3 coding sequence is TGTGCCATCAGTAACGGACCCCCCTCCTACGAGCAGTACTTC.

This sequence joins TRBV11-3 and TRBJ2-5; TRBD1 matches at 10 bases. Germline loops: CDR1 SGHNT, CDR2 YENEEA. The CDR3 totals 15 residues. With 5 bases clipped from V and 3 bases from J, the junction kept 6 bases outside the gene matches. In nucleotides, the CDR3 is TGTGCCAGCAGCCCGGGACAGGGGAAGGAAGAGACCCAGTACTTC. Amino acid sequence: CASSPGQGKEETQYF.

The rearrangement joins TRBV7-9 to TRBJ2-7; D perhaps matches TRBD1 (5 bases). Trimming took off 4 bases at V and 0 bases at J, with 13 bases between the two ends. The CDR3 contains 15 residues. Germline CDR1 and CDR2: SEHNR and FQNEAQ (reference sequence). The CDR3 here is CASSSTRANSYEQYF. The CDR3 nucleotides read TGTGCCAGCAGCTCGACCAGGGCGAACTCCTACGAGCAGTACTTC. The entire variable domain, with the rest obtained from reference TRBV7-9 and TRBJ2-7, is as follows: DTGVSQNPRHKITKRGQNVTFRCDPISEHNRLYWYRQTLGQGPEFLTYFQNEAQLEKSRLLSDRFSAERPKGSFSTLEIQRTEQGDSAMYLCASSSTRANSYEQYFGPGTRLTVT.

CDR3 in amino acids: CATSLGNQETQYF. The CDR3 nucleotides read TGTGCCACCAGTTTAGGGAACCAAGAGACCCAGTACTTC. The chain uses TRBV24-1 and TRBJ2-5; D not certain. The V gene's germline CDR1 is KGHDR and CDR2 SFDVKD. The V and J ends lost 6 bases and 0 bases respectively, with 7 bases between them. This CDR3 has 13 amino acids.

The chain carries TRBV27 and TRBJ2-3; TRBD1 agrees at 10 bases. V shed 4 bases and J 2 bases; nucleotides not matched to a gene: 9. The germline V gene has CDR1 MNHEY and CDR2 SMNVEV (reference sequence). CDR3 length equals 17 residues. DNA of the CDR3: TGTGCCAGCAGTTGGACAGGGGGGAGCCTCTTCACAGATACGCAGTATTTT. As protein: CASSWTGGSLFTDTQYF.

The chain couples TRBV5-1 to TRBJ1-6; possibly TRBD1 for D (5 bases). V was pared by 0 bases and J by 7 bases, with 11 bases between. CDR1 and CDR2 from the germline V gene are SGHRS and YFSETQ. The CDR3 is made up of 15 amino acids. The CDR3: CASSLATTANSPLHF. The DNA of the CDR3 is TGCGCCAGCAGCTTGGCCACGACAGCGAATTCACCCCTCCACTTT. The complete variable domain, with remaining parts taken from reference TRBV5-1 and TRBJ1-6, reads KAGVTQTPRYLIKTRGQQVTLSCSPISGHRSVSWYQQTPGQGLQFLFEYFSETQRNKGNFPGRFSGRQFSNSRSEMNVSTLELGDSALYLCASSLATTANSPLHFGNGTRLTVT.

The chain has TRBV7-8 and TRBJ2-2, with 8 bases aligning to TRBD1. V trimming: 2 bases; J trimming: 3 bases; junction bases outside the gene matches: 5. The length of the CDR3 is 16 residues. The germline CDR1 and CDR2 sequences are SGHVS and FQNEAQ. The CDR3 protein is CASSLLPQGDTGELFF. The CDR3 region has the DNA TGTGCCAGCAGCTTACTGCCACAGGGGGACACCGGGGAGCTGTTTTTT.

This rearrangement joins TRBV20-1 to TRBJ2-7; a weak D match, TRBD1 (5 bases). Germline V gene lookup returns CDR1 DFQATT and CDR2 SNEGSKA (reference sequence). CDR3 length equals 13 residues. V lost 6 bases, J lost 3 bases, and 15 bases lay in between. Here the CDR3 reads CSATSTEIYEQYF. The CDR3 bases are TGCAGTGCCACCTCGACAGAAATCTACGAGCAGTACTTC.

This clonotype occurred a few times. J is TRBJ1-2 and V is TRBV25-1; maybe TRBD1 (5 bases). Germline V lookup: CDR1 MGHDK, CDR2 SYGVNS. The ends were cut back, 2 bases at V and 7 bases at J, with 20 bases in the middle. CDR3 size: 16 residues. The CDR3 DNA reads as TGTGCCAGCAGTGAAACAGGATCGTGGCAGGCCGGTGGCTACACCTTC. Amino acids: CASSETGSWQAGGYTF.

This clonotype was seen more than once but under ten times. V and J are TRBV7-9 and TRBJ2-1; D unclear. V was cut by 0 bases and J by 4 bases, with 10 bases left in between. Germline values: CDR1 SEHNR, CDR2 FQNEAQ (reference sequence). CDR3 length: 15 amino acids. CDR3 DNA: TGTGCCAGCAGCTTAGCAGGCTACTCTTACAATGAGCAGTTCTTC. It is translated as CASSLAGYSYNEQFF.

This clonotype has more than one count but fewer than ten. The chain is built from TRBV19 and TRBJ2-5; D ambiguous. Trimming took 2 bases from V and 5 from J, leaving 9 bases between them. CDR3 length equals 13 residues. Germline CDR1 and CDR2: LNHDA and SQIVND (reference sequence). CDR3 nucleotide sequence: TGTGCCAGTAGTATAATGGACCGGGAGACCCAGTACTTC. Amino acid sequence: CASSIMDRETQYF.

This clonotype was found a few times. This chain joins TRBV5-1 and TRBJ2-1; 8 positions agree with TRBD2. Trimming at V came to 7 bases and at J to 6 bases, leaving 9 bases not matched to a gene. The CDR3 is 14 residues long. Germline values: CDR1 SGHRS, CDR2 YFSETQ. CDR3 in amino acids: CASRAQTSANEQFF. CDR3 nucleotides: TGCGCCAGCCGCGCCCAGACTAGCGCCAATGAGCAGTTCTTC.

The chain combines TRBV7-2 with TRBJ2-3, with 7 bases matching TRBD2. The CDR3 contains 15 residues. Germline V gene sequence: CDR1 SGHTA, CDR2 FQGNSA. J lost 5 bases, V lost 3 bases, and 8 bases had no gene match. The CDR3 DNA reads as TGTGCCAGCAGCTTCGGGGACTACCAAGGAGATACGCAGTATTTT. It codes for CASSFGDYQGDTQYF. The full variable domain, its missing parts supplied by reference TRBV7-2 and TRBJ2-3, is GAGVSQSPSNKVTEKGKDVELRCDPISGHTALYWYRQSLGQGLEFLIYFQGNSAPDKSGLPSDRFSAERTGGSVSTLTIQRTQQEDSAVYLCASSFGDYQGDTQYFGPGTRLTVL.

The chain couples TRBV7-8 to TRBJ2-6; D possibly corresponds to TRBD2 (6 bases). The V gene lost 11 bases and the J gene lost 4 bases, with 9 bases spanning the gap. The CDR3 extends over 12 amino acids. CDR1 and CDR2 from the germline V gene are SGHVS and FQNEAQ. This CDR3 reads CARGLGANVLTF. The CDR3 DNA follows: TGTGCCCGGGGGTTGGGGGCCAACGTCCTGACTTTC.

This sequence joins TRBV5-6 and TRBJ2-7; 12 bases match TRBD2. J lost 0 bases, V lost 0 bases, and 7 bases had no gene match. The CDR3 is made up of 18 amino acids. The V gene's germline CDR1 is SGHDT and CDR2 YYEEEE. CDR3 DNA: TGTGCCAGCAGCTTGGGAACTAGCGGGAGGACGAGCTCCTACGAGCAGTACTTC. Protein: CASSLGTSGRTSSYEQYF.

This clonotype has just a few counts. The chain joins TRBV7-9 to TRBJ2-7; D is possibly TRBD1 (6 bases). Germline assignment: CDR1 SEHNR and CDR2 FQNEAQ (reference sequence). CDR3 size: 16 residues. Trimming left V 1 base short and J 1 base short, with 14 bases between. This chain's CDR3 is CASSLEGDRRSYEQYF. CDR3 nucleotide sequence: TGTGCCAGCAGCTTAGAGGGAGACAGGAGGTCCTACGAGCAGTACTTC.

The V call is TRBV20-1, the J call TRBJ2-7, with unresolved D. Trimming shortened V by 6 bases and J by 0 bases, and 15 bases separated the two germline ends. The germline V gene has CDR1 DFQATT and CDR2 SNEGSKA (reference sequence). The CDR3 is 14 residues long. The CDR3 region has the DNA TGCAGTGCCGAACCGACCGACAACTCCTACGAGCAGTACTTC. It specifies CSAEPTDNSYEQYF.

A few counts support this clonotype. The chain is built from TRBV6-5 and TRBJ1-2; D perhaps matches TRBD1 (5 bases). Germline-derived CDR1 and CDR2 are MNHEY and SVGAGI. This CDR3 is 15 amino acids long. Trimming left V 4 bases short and J 2 bases short, with 14 bases between. The CDR3 loop reads CASSLLRGRNYGYTF. In nucleotides, the CDR3 is TGTGCCAGCAGTTTACTGCGGGGCAGAAACTATGGCTACACCTTC.

The chain combines TRBV15 with TRBJ1-2, with no clear D. The ends were cut back, 0 bases at V and 1 base at J, with 12 bases in the middle. The germline V gene encodes CDR1 LNHNV and CDR2 YYDKDF (reference sequence). The CDR3 runs to 16 residues. The CDR3 DNA reads as TGTGCCACCAGCAGAGATAGAGAGTGGATTAACTATGGCTACACCTTC. It is translated as CATSRDREWINYGYTF.

This clonotype was picked up a small number of times. This chain uses TRBV7-9 with TRBJ2-7; perhaps TRBD2 as D (6 bases). V lost 4 bases, J lost 7 bases, and 11 bases lay in between. Germline CDR1 SEHNR, CDR2 FQNEAQ (reference sequence). The CDR3 has 12 residues. As DNA, the CDR3 is TGTGCCAGCAGCTCCCCCCGGGAGGAGCAGTACTTC. Its protein product is CASSSPREEQYF.

This clonotype was seen more than once but under ten times. This rearrangement joins TRBV2 to TRBJ2-7; 8 nucleotides line up with TRBD1. Looked up from germline, CDR1 is SNHLY and CDR2 is FYNNEI. Unmatched junction bases numbered 8, after V lost 2 bases and J lost 5 bases. The CDR3 is 15 amino acids. The CDR3 DNA reads as TGTGCCAGCAGTGAATTAGGGACAGGTTCTAACGAGCAGTACTTC. It encodes CASSELGTGSNEQYF.